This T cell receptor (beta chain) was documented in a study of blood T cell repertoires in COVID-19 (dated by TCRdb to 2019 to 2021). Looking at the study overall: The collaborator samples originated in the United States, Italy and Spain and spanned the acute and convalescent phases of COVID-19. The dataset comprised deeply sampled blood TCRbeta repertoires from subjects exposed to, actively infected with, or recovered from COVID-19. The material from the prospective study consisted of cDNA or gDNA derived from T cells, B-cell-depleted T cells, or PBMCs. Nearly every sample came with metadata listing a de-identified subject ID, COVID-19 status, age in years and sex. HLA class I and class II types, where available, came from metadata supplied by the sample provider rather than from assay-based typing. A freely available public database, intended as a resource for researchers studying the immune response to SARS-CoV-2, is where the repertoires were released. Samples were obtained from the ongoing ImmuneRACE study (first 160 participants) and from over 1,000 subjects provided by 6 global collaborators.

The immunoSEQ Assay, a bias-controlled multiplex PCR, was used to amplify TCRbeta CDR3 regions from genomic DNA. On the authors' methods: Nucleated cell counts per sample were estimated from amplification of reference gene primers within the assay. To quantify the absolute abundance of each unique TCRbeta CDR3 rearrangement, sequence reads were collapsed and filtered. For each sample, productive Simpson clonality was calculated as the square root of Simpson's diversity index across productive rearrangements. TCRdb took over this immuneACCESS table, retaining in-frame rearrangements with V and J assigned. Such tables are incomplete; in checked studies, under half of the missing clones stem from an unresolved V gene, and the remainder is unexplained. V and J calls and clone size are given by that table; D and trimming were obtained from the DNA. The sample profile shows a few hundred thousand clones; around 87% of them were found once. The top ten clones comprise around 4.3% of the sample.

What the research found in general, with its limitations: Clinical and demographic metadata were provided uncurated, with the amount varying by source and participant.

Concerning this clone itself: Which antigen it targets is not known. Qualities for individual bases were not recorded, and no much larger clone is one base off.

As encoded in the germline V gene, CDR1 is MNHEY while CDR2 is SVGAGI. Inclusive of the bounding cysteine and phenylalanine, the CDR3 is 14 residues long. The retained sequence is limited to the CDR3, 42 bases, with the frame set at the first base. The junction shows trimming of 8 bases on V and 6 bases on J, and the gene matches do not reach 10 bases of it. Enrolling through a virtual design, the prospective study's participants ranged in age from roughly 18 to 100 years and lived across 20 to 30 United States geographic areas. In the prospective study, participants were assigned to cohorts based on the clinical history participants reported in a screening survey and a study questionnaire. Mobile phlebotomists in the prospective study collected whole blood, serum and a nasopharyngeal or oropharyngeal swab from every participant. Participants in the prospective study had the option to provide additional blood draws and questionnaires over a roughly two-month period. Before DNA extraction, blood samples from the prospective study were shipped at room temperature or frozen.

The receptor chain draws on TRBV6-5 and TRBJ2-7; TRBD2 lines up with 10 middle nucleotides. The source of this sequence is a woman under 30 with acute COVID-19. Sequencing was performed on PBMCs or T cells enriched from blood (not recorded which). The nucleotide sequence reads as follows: TGTGCCAGCGCATCTCGGAGACTAGCGGGCGAGCAGTACTTC. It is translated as CASASRRLAGEQYF.